This T cell receptor (beta chain) was sequenced in a study of response to subunit inactivated influenza vaccine. Study-level points and caveats: Seasonal influenza vaccination, on each occasion, was suggested by the authors to recruit few new T cells.

Germline V lookup: CDR1 SGHTA, CDR2 FQGNSA. The CDR3 is made up of 15 amino acids. The ends lost 5 bases at V and 9 bases at J; junction bases unmatched: 9. In TCRdb, the RT-PCR reads were re-called with MiXCR into one record per CDR3 protein. The data show more than 250,000 distinct CDR3 sequences, 20% to 25% seen once. As concerns this clonotype: Its specificity is unknown.

The starting material was PBMCs from blood, obtained approximately 20 months after vaccination. The sequence was obtained from a man between 50 and 69 years old who received an inactivated influenza vaccine. The chain couples TRBV7-2 to TRBJ2-1; 11 bases match TRBD2. CDR3 in amino acids: CASSKTGTSGGEQFF. The CDR3 DNA reads as TGTGCCAGCAGCAAGACCGGGACTAGCGGTGGTGAGCAGTTCTTC. Using reference TRBV7-2 and TRBJ2-1 for the parts outside the CDR3, the full variable domain is GAGVSQSPSNKVTEKGKDVELRCDPISGHTALYWYRQSLGQGLEFLIYFQGNSAPDKSGLPSDRFSAERTGGSVSTLTIQRTQQEDSAVYLCASSKTGTSGGEQFFGPGTRLTVL.